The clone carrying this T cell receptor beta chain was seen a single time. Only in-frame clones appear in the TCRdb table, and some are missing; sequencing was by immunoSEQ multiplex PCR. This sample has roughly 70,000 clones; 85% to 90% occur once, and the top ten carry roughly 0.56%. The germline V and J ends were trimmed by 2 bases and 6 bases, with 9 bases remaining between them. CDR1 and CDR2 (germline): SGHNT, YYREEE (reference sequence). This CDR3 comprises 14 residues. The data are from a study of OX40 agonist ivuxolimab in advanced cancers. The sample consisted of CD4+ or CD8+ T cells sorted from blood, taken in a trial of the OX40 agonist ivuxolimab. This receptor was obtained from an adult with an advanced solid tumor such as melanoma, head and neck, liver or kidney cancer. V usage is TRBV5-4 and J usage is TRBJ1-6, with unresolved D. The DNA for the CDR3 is TGTGCCAGCAGCTTTCAATCTGCTAATTCACCCCTCCACTTT. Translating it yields CASSFQSANSPLHF.